Listed below are T cell receptor beta chains from one sample, sequenced in a study of vaccination and CD4 T cells after COVID-19. No cognate antigen is known for these TCRs. TCRdb passed the PCR reads through MiXCR, listing each CDR3 protein once. The repertoire holds roughly 7,000 distinct CDR3 sequences, with 70% to 75% as singletons. Sequencing was carried out using CD4+ T cells from blood, cultured in vitro. These receptors were taken from a human donor who had recovered from COVID-19. Each CDR3 is given with its conserved first and last residue. The order of the fields is CDR3 protein, CDR3 DNA, clone size, J gene, V gene, D gene. D genes are given only for firm matches. The listing skips clone size in some rows; elsewhere it reads once, few, many or a size class.

CDR3aa: CASSLGQGVNNSPLHF
CDR3nt: TGTGCCAGCAGTTTAGGACAGGGGGTGAATAATTCACCCCTCCACTTT
abundance: once
j_gene: TRBJ1-6
v_gene: TRBV27
d_gene: TRBD1

CDR3aa: CASRKDGKETQYF
CDR3nt: TGTGCCAGCAGGAAGGATGGGAAAGAGACCCAGTACTTC
abundance: NA
j_gene: TRBJ2-5
v_gene: TRBV6-1
d_gene: NA

CDR3aa: CASGLRGGLGTLHF
CDR3nt: TGTGCCAGCGGACTCAGAGGGGGCTTGGGGACCCTCCACTTT
abundance: NA
j_gene: TRBJ1-6
v_gene: TRBV6-2/TRBV6-3
d_gene: TRBD1

CDR3aa: CASSVGQNNQPQHF
CDR3nt: TGTGCCAGCTCGGTCGGACAGAACAATCAGCCCCAGCATTTT
abundance: once
j_gene: TRBJ1-5
v_gene: TRBV6-2/TRBV6-3
d_gene: NA

CDR3aa: CASSDSSYNEQFF
CDR3nt: TGTGCCAGCAGTGACTCATCCTACAATGAGCAGTTCTTC
abundance: few
j_gene: TRBJ2-1
v_gene: TRBV6-4
d_gene: NA

CDR3aa: CASSPRQGLSSYEQYF
CDR3nt: TGTGCCAGCAGCCCCCGGCAGGGCCTGAGCTCCTACGAGCAGTACTTC
abundance: NA
j_gene: TRBJ2-7
v_gene: TRBV7-3
d_gene: NA

CDR3aa: CATSRDGQAPGGYTF
CDR3nt: TGTGCCACCAGCAGAGACGGACAGGCCCCAGGTGGCTACACCTTC
abundance: large
j_gene: TRBJ1-2
v_gene: TRBV15
d_gene: TRBD1

CDR3aa: CSAARNRGHSNQPQHF
CDR3nt: TGCAGTGCCGCCAGAAACAGGGGGCATAGCAATCAGCCCCAGCATTTT
abundance: NA
j_gene: TRBJ1-5
v_gene: TRBV20-1
d_gene: TRBD1

CDR3aa: CASSYSRGTDTQYF
CDR3nt: TGTGCCAGCAGTTACTCCAGGGGAACAGATACGCAGTATTTT
abundance: NA
j_gene: TRBJ2-3
v_gene: TRBV6-2/TRBV6-3
d_gene: NA

CDR3aa: CASSSSRDRGSGAFF
CDR3nt: TGTGCCAGCAGTTCATCCCGGGACAGGGGGAGTGGAGCTTTCTTT
abundance: NA
j_gene: TRBJ1-1
v_gene: TRBV6-5
d_gene: TRBD1

CDR3aa: CSARGGIKAGNTIYF
CDR3nt: TGCAGTGCTAGAGGTGGCATTAAAGCTGGAAACACCATATATTTT
abundance: NA
j_gene: TRBJ1-3
v_gene: TRBV20-1
d_gene: NA

CDR3aa: CSARRSGTYEQYF
CDR3nt: TGCAGTGCTAGACGTAGCGGGACATACGAGCAGTACTTC
abundance: NA
j_gene: TRBJ2-7
v_gene: TRBV20-1
d_gene: TRBD2

CDR3aa: CASSYSSRDLHF
CDR3nt: TGTGCCAGCAGTTACTCGTCCAGGGACCTCCACTTT
abundance: NA
j_gene: TRBJ1-6
v_gene: TRBV6-5
d_gene: NA

CDR3aa: CSAFDRDQPQHF
CDR3nt: TGCAGTGCTTTCGACAGAGATCAGCCCCAGCATTTT
abundance: large
j_gene: TRBJ1-5
v_gene: TRBV20-1
d_gene: NA

CDR3aa: CASSPLANTEAFF
CDR3nt: TGTGCCAGCAGTCCCCTGGCGAACACTGAAGCTTTCTTT
abundance: NA
j_gene: TRBJ1-1
v_gene: TRBV27
d_gene: NA

CDR3aa: CASRPQGVGEQYF
CDR3nt: TGTGCCAGCAGGCCGCAGGGGGTGGGCGAGCAGTACTTC
abundance: NA
j_gene: TRBJ2-7
v_gene: TRBV7-2
d_gene: TRBD1

CDR3aa: CAISERGARYGYTF
CDR3nt: TGTGCCATCAGTGAGCGGGGGGCGCGGTATGGCTACACCTTC
abundance: NA
j_gene: TRBJ1-2
v_gene: TRBV10-3
d_gene: NA

CDR3aa: CASSLRTAHSVLTNTEAFF
CDR3nt: TGTGCCAGCAGCTTAAGGACAGCGCACTCCGTCCTCACGAACACTGAAGCTTTCTTT
abundance: NA
j_gene: TRBJ1-1
v_gene: TRBV11-2
d_gene: NA

CDR3aa: CASSFDRGRGYTF
CDR3nt: TGTGCCAGCAGTTTCGACAGGGGAAGAGGCTACACCTTC
abundance: NA
j_gene: TRBJ1-2
v_gene: TRBV28
d_gene: TRBD1

CDR3aa: CSAPTGALSTDTQYF
CDR3nt: TGCAGTGCTCCGACAGGGGCCCTGTCCACAGATACGCAGTATTTT
abundance: NA
j_gene: TRBJ2-3
v_gene: TRBV20-1
d_gene: TRBD1

CDR3aa: CASSYSANTEAFF
CDR3nt: TGTGCCAGCAGTTACTCTGCGAACACTGAAGCTTTCTTT
abundance: NA
j_gene: TRBJ1-1
v_gene: TRBV6-2/TRBV6-3
d_gene: NA

CDR3aa: CASSLRGPDSGNTIYF
CDR3nt: TGTGCCAGCAGTTTAAGGGGACCGGACTCTGGAAACACCATATATTTT
abundance: NA
j_gene: TRBJ1-3
v_gene: TRBV27
d_gene: NA

CDR3aa: CATSDPRATYEQYF
CDR3nt: TGTGCCACCAGTGACCCCCGGGCTACCTACGAGCAGTACTTC
abundance: NA
j_gene: TRBJ2-7
v_gene: TRBV24-1
d_gene: NA

CDR3aa: CASSLGVTGNYGYTF
CDR3nt: TGTGCCAGCAGCTTAGGGGTGACAGGGAACTATGGCTACACCTTC
abundance: NA
j_gene: TRBJ1-2
v_gene: TRBV7-2
d_gene: TRBD1

CDR3aa: CASSGTGDGSPLHF
CDR3nt: TGCGCCAGCAGCGGAACAGGGGACGGTTCACCCCTCCACTTT
abundance: NA
j_gene: TRBJ1-6
v_gene: TRBV5-1
d_gene: TRBD1

CDR3aa: CASRRTSGTDTQYF
CDR3nt: TGTGCCAGCAGAAGGACTAGCGGGACAGATACGCAGTATTTT
abundance: few
j_gene: TRBJ2-3
v_gene: TRBV6-2/TRBV6-3
d_gene: TRBD2

CDR3aa: CASSSRRGGSVTSEAFF
CDR3nt: TGTGCCAGCAGCTCCCGCCGGGGAGGGTCGGTTACAAGCGAAGCTTTCTTT
abundance: NA
j_gene: TRBJ1-1
v_gene: TRBV7-9
d_gene: NA

CDR3aa: CASSQTGTYYNSPLHF
CDR3nt: TGTGCCAGCAGCCAGACGGGGACCTACTATAATTCACCCCTCCACTTT
abundance: NA
j_gene: TRBJ1-6
v_gene: TRBV6-1
d_gene: NA

CDR3aa: CASQGALDTQYF
CDR3nt: TGTGCCAGCCAGGGAGCCCTGGATACGCAGTATTTT
abundance: large
j_gene: TRBJ2-3
v_gene: TRBV7-2
d_gene: NA